This T cell receptor (beta chain) was identified in a study of shared clonotypes between healthy human individuals. This clone was recorded once. Its specificity is unknown. CDR3 length: 13 residues. With 4 bases removed from V and 5 bases from J, the gap between germline ends came to 14 bases. CDR1 SQVTM and CDR2 ANQGSEA come from the germline V gene. Assay runs were performed at deep level. Generated by immunoSEQ multiplex PCR, the TCRdb table keeps only in-frame clones and is missing some. The data hold 490,000 or so clones, with 76% observed a single time. Regarding the study as a whole: Depth of sequencing was expected to influence donor clonotype sharing. Investigators collected only blood, and repertoires in tissues likely differ.

The rearrangement uses TRBV29-1 and TRBJ1-1; D perhaps matches TRBD1 (5 bases). What was sequenced was PBMCs. The receptor comes from a woman between 35 and 50 years old in good health. Some clones in this sample may be carry-over from other donors' samples. Here the CDR3 reads CSVGGQEGTEAFF. As DNA, the CDR3 is TGCAGCGTTGGTGGGCAGGAGGGGACTGAAGCTTTCTTT.